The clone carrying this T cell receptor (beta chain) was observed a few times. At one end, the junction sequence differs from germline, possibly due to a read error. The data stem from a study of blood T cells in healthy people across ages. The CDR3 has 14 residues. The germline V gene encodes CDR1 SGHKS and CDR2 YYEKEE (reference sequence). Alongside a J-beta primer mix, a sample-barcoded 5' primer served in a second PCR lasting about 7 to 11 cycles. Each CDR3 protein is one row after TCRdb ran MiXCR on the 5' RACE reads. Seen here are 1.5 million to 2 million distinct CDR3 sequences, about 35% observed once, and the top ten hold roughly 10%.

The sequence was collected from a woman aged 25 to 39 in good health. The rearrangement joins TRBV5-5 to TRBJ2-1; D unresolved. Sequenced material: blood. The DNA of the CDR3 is TGTGCCGGCAGCTTTTCTGTGGCTAACAATGAGCAGTTCTTC. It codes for CAGSFSVANNEQFF.